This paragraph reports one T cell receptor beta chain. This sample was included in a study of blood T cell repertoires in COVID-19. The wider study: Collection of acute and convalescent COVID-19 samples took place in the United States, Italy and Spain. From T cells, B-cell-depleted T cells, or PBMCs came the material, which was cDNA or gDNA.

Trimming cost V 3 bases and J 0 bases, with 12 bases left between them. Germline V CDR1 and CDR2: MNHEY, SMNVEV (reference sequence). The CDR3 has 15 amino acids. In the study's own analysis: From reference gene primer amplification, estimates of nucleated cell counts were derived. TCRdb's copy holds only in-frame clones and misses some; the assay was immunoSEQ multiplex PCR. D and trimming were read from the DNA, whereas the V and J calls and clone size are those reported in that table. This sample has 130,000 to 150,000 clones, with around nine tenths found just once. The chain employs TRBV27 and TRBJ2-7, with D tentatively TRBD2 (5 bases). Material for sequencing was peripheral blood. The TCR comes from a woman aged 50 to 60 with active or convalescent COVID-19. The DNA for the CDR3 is TGTGCCAGCAGTTTTAGCGCGCTAAGCTCCTACGAGCAGTACTTC. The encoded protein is CASSFSALSSYEQYF.